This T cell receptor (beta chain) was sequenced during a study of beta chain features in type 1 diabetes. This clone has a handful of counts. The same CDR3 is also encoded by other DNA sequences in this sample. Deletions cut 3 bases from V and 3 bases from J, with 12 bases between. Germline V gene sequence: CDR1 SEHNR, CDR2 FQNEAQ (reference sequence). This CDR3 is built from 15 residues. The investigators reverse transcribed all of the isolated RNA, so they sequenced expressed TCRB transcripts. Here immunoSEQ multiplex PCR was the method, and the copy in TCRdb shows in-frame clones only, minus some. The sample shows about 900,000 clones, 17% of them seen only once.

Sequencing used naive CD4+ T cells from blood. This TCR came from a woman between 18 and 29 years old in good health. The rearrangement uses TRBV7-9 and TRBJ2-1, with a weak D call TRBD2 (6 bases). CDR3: CASSLGLAVYNEQFF. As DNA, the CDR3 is TGTGCCAGCAGCTTGGGGTTAGCGGTCTACAATGAGCAGTTCTTC. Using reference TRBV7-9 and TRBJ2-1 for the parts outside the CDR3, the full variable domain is DTGVSQNPRHKITKRGQNVTFRCDPISEHNRLYWYRQTLGQGPEFLTYFQNEAQLEKSRLLSDRFSAERPKGSFSTLEIQRTEQGDSAMYLCASSLGLAVYNEQFFGPGTRLTVL.